The clone carrying this TCR beta chain was seen repeatedly, ten times or more. Its antigen is undetermined. TCR beta libraries were built with iRepertoire HTBI primers and Arm-PCR of CDR3 regions. TCRdb processed the multiplex PCR reads anew with MiXCR; each CDR3 protein has one entry. There are 400,000 to 500,000 distinct CDR3 sequences in the sample; 14% occur only once, and about 15% lies in the top ten. The V gene lost 1 base and the J gene lost 2 bases, with 9 bases spanning the gap. CDR1 and CDR2 (germline): MGHRA, YSYEKL. The CDR3 runs 14 residues. The sample comes from a study of regulatory T cells in long-lasting Graves disease. As for time point: newly diagnosed GD, antithyroid drugs for less than 3 months. RNA isolated from PBMCs was used to make the TCR library. Regarding the study as a whole: There was favoring of TRBV28, TRBJ1-2 and TRBJ2-5 in persistent disease.

The data also belong to a second study, concerning T cells in Graves' hyperthyroidism and ophthalmopathy.

The chain links TRBV4-1 to TRBJ2-7, with D unresolved. This TCR came from a woman aged 50 to 60 with Graves disease. The sequencing used peripheral blood mononuclear cells (PBMCs), collected at new diagnosis, from a patient treated with antithyroid drugs. CDR3 DNA: TGCGCCAGCAGCCAAGGATCAGGTCCCTACGAGCAGTACTTC. It translates to CASSQGSGPYEQYF.